One and the same sample provided the 21 T cell receptor beta chains below, sequenced in a study of beta chain features in type 1 diabetes. Findings of the study overall: Shortening that was moderate but significant affected the TCRB CDR3s of Type 1 diabetes patients in all four CD4+ subsets.

Sequenced material consisted of expressed TCRB transcripts (all of the isolated RNA was reverse transcribed). Only in-frame clones appear in the TCRdb table, and some are missing; sequencing was by immunoSEQ multiplex PCR. In the table there are over 600,000 clones, around 11% of which are singletons. These receptors are not linked to any known antigen. Material: naive CD4+ T cells from blood. The receptors originated from a man aged 25-45 years with type 1 diabetes.

The CDR3 loop is CASSWTAGPQETQYF. The CDR3, as DNA: TGCGCCAGCAGCTGGACAGCAGGTCCTCAAGAGACCCAGTACTTC. The J gene is TRBJ2-5, the V gene TRBV5-1; tentatively, D is TRBD1 (6 bases). CDR3 length: 15 residues. V was cut by 3 bases and J by 2 bases, with 14 bases left in between. Germline lookup yields CDR1 SGHRS and CDR2 YFSETQ.

This clone has only a few counts. The genes are TRBV9 and TRBJ2-6; 8 nucleotides agree with TRBD1. The CDR3 runs to 17 residues. Trimming removed 3 bases from V and 2 bases from J; junction bases left unmatched: 7. Looked up from germline, CDR1 is SGDLS and CDR2 is YYNGEE. The CDR3 DNA follows: TGTGCCAGCAGCGCATACCAGGGGGCAGCTGGGGCCAACGTCCTGACTTTC. The encoded protein is CASSAYQGAAGANVLTF.

V gene TRBV2 combines with J gene TRBJ2-7; TRBD1 aligns across 8 bases. The CDR3 contains 14 residues. Losses at the gene ends were 8 bases for V and 3 bases for J; bases not matched to a gene: 9. Germline-derived CDR1 and CDR2 are SNHLY and FYNNEI. The CDR3 DNA reads as TGTGCCAGCTTCCCCGGGACAGGCCACTACGAGCAGTACTTC. This sequence encodes CASFPGTGHYEQYF.

This sequence joins TRBV2 and TRBJ1-6, with a possible D match to TRBD1 (5 bases). The V gene lost 7 bases and the J gene lost 0 bases, with 13 bases spanning the gap. The CDR3 spans 16 residues. CDR1 SNHLY and CDR2 FYNNEI come from the germline V gene. The CDR3 DNA reads TGTGCCAGCAAAGGGGACCAGAGCTCCTATAATTCACCCCTCCACTTT. Translating it yields CASKGDQSSYNSPLHF.

This clone was observed a few times. This rearrangement joins TRBV7-8 to TRBJ1-2; TRBD1 matches 10 bases. Germline V gene sequence: CDR1 SGHVS, CDR2 FQNEAQ. The V and J ends lost 5 bases and 2 bases, in that order; junction bases with no gene match: 5. CDR3 length: 15 residues. The CDR3 coding sequence is TGTGCCAGCAGCACCCCGGGACAGGGGAACTATGGCTACACCTTC. Its protein product is CASSTPGQGNYGYTF.

The chain has TRBV23-1 and TRBJ2-7; D may correspond to TRBD1 or TRBD2 (6 bases each). TRBV23-1 is labeled an ORF, and its function is uncertain. V was shortened by 4 bases and J by 3 bases, with 13 bases between the two germline ends. This CDR3 is built from 14 residues. CDR3 residues: CASSRGGGIYEQYF. DNA of the CDR3: TGCGCCAGCAGTCGAGGAGGGGGGATCTACGAGCAGTACTTC.

This clone was recorded a few times. The gene calls are TRBV5-4 and TRBJ2-5, with 7 bases fitting TRBD1. Germline CDR1 is SGHNT and CDR2 is YYREEE (reference sequence). The ends lost 2 bases at V and 3 bases at J; junction bases unmatched: 10. The CDR3 sequence is 16 residues long. The CDR3 loop reads CASSLGQGTVKETQYF. The CDR3 region has the DNA TGTGCCAGCAGCTTAGGTCAAGGGACAGTAAAAGAGACCCAGTACTTC.

The table lists this clone with a few counts. V is TRBV11-2 and J is TRBJ2-3, with no clear D. CDR1 and CDR2 from the germline V gene are SGHAT and FQNNGV. The ends were cut back, 9 bases at V and 0 bases at J, with 13 bases in the middle. The CDR3 has 14 amino acids. DNA for the CDR3: TGTGCCAGTCAGCTTAGCCTCAGCACAGATACGCAGTATTTT. Encoded protein: CASQLSLSTDTQYF.

V is TRBV11-2 and J is TRBJ2-2; D gene ambiguous. Trimming shortened V by 5 bases and J by 4 bases, and 17 bases separated the two germline ends. There are 16 residues in the CDR3. Per germline, CDR1 SGHAT and CDR2 FQNNGV. This CDR3 is CASSTGAGSITGELFF. For the CDR3, the DNA is TGTGCCAGCAGCACTGGAGCCGGGTCAATCACCGGGGAGCTGTTTTTT.

Details on this clone: Other DNA variants within this sample encode the same CDR3. This sequence joins TRBV18 and TRBJ2-7, with D possibly being TRBD1 or TRBD2 (5 bases each). Germline V gene sequence: CDR1 KGHSH, CDR2 LQKENI. The CDR3 loop spans 14 amino acids. The V end was cut by 2 bases, the J end by 4 bases, with 12 bases between. CDR3 nucleotide sequence: TGTGCCAGCTCACCAACGGGGACGGGGTACGAGCAGTACTTC. Amino acid sequence: CASSPTGTGYEQYF.

This clone showed up just once. The genes are TRBV28 and TRBJ1-5, with 8 bases identical to TRBD1. Germline CDR1 MDHEN, CDR2 SYDVKM. V shed 2 bases and J 0 bases; nucleotides not matched to a gene: 12. This CDR3 has 19 amino acids. DNA of the CDR3: TGTGCCAGCAGTTTAACTATGGGCAGGGGGCTTAGTAGCAATCAGCCCCAGCATTTT. Translation: CASSLTMGRGLSSNQPQHF.

The chain joins TRBV30 to TRBJ2-5; 7 bases align to TRBD1. Germline CDR1 and CDR2: GTSNPN and SVGIG (reference sequence). This CDR3 spans 15 amino acids. After removal of 2 bases from V and 3 bases from J, the junction contained 9 bases not matched to a gene. For the CDR3, the DNA is TGTGCCTGGAGTTCAACCGGGACAGCTGAAGAGACCCAGTACTTC. This translates into CAWSSTGTAEETQYF.

This clone was counted a few times. V usage is TRBV19 and J usage is TRBJ2-1, with D possibly being TRBD1 (6 bases). The CDR3 sequence is 17 residues long. V gave up 3 bases and J gave up 5 bases, with 20 bases separating them. CDR1 and CDR2 (germline): LNHDA, SQIVND (reference sequence). The CDR3 DNA reads as TGTGCCAGTAGTATCAGTAATAGGGGGACGCCGAACAATGAGCAGTTCTTC. This encodes CASSISNRGTPNNEQFF.

CDR3 loop: CASSWGTVTTMRQFF. The CDR3 DNA sequence: TGTGCCAGCAGCTGGGGGACAGTCACTACAATGAGGCAGTTCTTC. The V and J genes are TRBV5-6 and TRBJ2-1; 7 positions match TRBD1. The germline V gene encodes CDR1 SGHDT and CDR2 YYEEEE. V trimming: 3 bases; J trimming: 12 bases; junction bases outside the gene matches: 15. The CDR3 loop spans 15 amino acids.

This clone was counted only a few times. The rearrangement joins TRBV7-9 to TRBJ1-2; 7 bases are shared with TRBD1. This CDR3 has 14 residues. In germline, CDR1 is SEHNR, CDR2 FQNEAQ (reference sequence). V was pared by 10 bases and J by 6 bases, with 14 bases of the junction left unmatched. The CDR3 loop is CATFPQGGKDGYTF. DNA for the CDR3: TGTGCCACGTTCCCTCAGGGGGGCAAGGATGGCTACACCTTC.

The chain recombines TRBV27 with TRBJ1-2, with 11 bases fitting TRBD1. Germline CDR1 is MNHEY and CDR2 is SMNVEV (reference sequence). The CDR3 loop spans 14 amino acids. V gave up 5 bases and J gave up 3 bases; unmatched junction bases: 2. CDR3 amino acids: CASSGTGGHYGYTF. Here the CDR3 DNA reads TGTGCCAGCAGTGGGACAGGGGGGCACTATGGCTACACCTTC.

The chain joins TRBV28 to TRBJ1-4, with a possible D match to TRBD1 (6 bases). Trimming removed 8 bases from V and 8 bases from J, with 12 bases in between. The CDR3 runs to 12 residues. From germline, CDR1 is MDHEN and CDR2 SYDVKM. The CDR3 DNA follows: TGTGCCAGCGGACAGCAAGCAGAAAAACTGTTTTTT. This translates into CASGQQAEKLFF.

The rearrangement links TRBV5-1 to TRBJ1-4; perhaps TRBD1 as D (5 bases). V was trimmed by 4 bases and J by 0 bases, leaving 10 bases between them. CDR3 length equals 15 residues. The germline V gene encodes CDR1 SGHRS and CDR2 YFSETQ. The CDR3 protein is CASSRGASTNEKLFF. CDR3 nucleotides: TGCGCCAGCAGCCGCGGGGCATCAACTAATGAAAAACTGTTTTTT.

Worth noting for this clone: Other nucleotide sequences from this sample produce the same CDR3. The chain recombines TRBV6-5 with TRBJ2-3; 8 bases align to TRBD1. This CDR3 contains 13 residues. CDR1 and CDR2 (germline): MNHEY, SVGAGI. Trimming at V came to 6 bases and at J to 4 bases, leaving 3 bases not matched to a gene. Written as DNA, the CDR3 is TGTGCCAGCAGGAGACAGGGGTCAGATACGCAGTATTTT. It encodes CASRRQGSDTQYF.

The gene calls are TRBV6-5 and TRBJ1-6, with a possible D match to TRBD1 (5 bases). CDR3 length equals 14 residues. Germline V gene lookup returns CDR1 MNHEY and CDR2 SVGAGI. V shed 6 bases and J shed 6 bases, with 12 bases lying between them. The CDR3 DNA follows: TGTGCCAGCAGGTTGACAGAGGTTAATTCACCCCTCCACTTT. It encodes CASRLTEVNSPLHF.

This clone was seen more than once but under ten times. V is TRBV29-1 and J is TRBJ2-2, with a possible D match to TRBD1 (6 bases). CDR1 is SQVTM, CDR2 ANQGSEA, per germline. The V and J ends lost 2 bases and 3 bases respectively, with 10 bases between them. The CDR3 contains 14 residues. The CDR3 sequence: CSVERQGYTGELFF. CDR3 DNA: TGCAGCGTTGAAAGGCAGGGGTACACCGGGGAGCTGTTTTTT.